The 7 T cell receptor beta chains given below trace back to one sample, sequenced in a study of T cells in Graves' hyperthyroidism and ophthalmopathy (dated by TCRdb to the late 2010s). The method behind the library was multiplex PCR. Instrument on record: Illumina HiSeq 2000. The TCR beta CDR3 regions were amplified from the RNA transcripts. For the first round of RT-PCR on the TCR CDR3, the HTBI primer set was used together with the Qiagen OneStep RT-PCR kit. The public reads were reanalyzed by TCRdb: fastp trimming at Q25, MiXCR alignment, in-frame beta chains only. Records with the same CDR3 protein are collapsed into one entry carrying the most frequent genes and DNA. In all, the sample holds about 59,000 distinct CDR3 sequences, and approximately 57% of those were seen once. The top ten hold more than 3% of the sample. What was sequenced was blood. The receptor set was obtained from a woman aged 60 to 75 with Graves' ophthalmopathy.

The V and J genes are TRBV7-2 and TRBJ2-1; D might be TRBD1 or TRBD2, each matching 5 bases. The CDR3 has 16 residues. V was shortened by 5 bases and J by 0 bases, with 14 bases between the two germline ends. Germline loops: CDR1 SGHTA, CDR2 FQGNSA. CDR3 DNA: TGTGCCAGCAGCCAGAATGGGGGTCGCTCCTACAATGAGCAGTTCTTC. As protein: CASSQNGGRSYNEQFF.

The genes are TRBV6-5 and TRBJ1-6; D unresolved. Trimming took 4 bases from V and 5 from J, leaving 9 bases between them. This CDR3 region has 14 residues. The germline V gene encodes CDR1 MNHEY and CDR2 SVGAGI. CDR3 bases: TGTGCCAGCAGTTTCGGGCAGCATAATTCACCCCTCCACTTT. Encoded protein: CASSFGQHNSPLHF.

This clonotype was recorded at least ten times. The chain recombines TRBV2 with TRBJ2-3; D is undetermined. The CDR3 is made up of 14 amino acids. CDR1 is SNHLY and CDR2 is FYNNEI in the germline V gene. V was cut by 4 bases and J by 5 bases, with 13 bases left in between. CDR3 in amino acids: CASSVVWGRDTQYF. In nucleotides, the CDR3 is TGTGCCAGCAGTGTTGTTTGGGGTAGAGATACGCAGTATTTT.

The rearrangement links TRBV25-1 to TRBJ2-3; TRBD2 aligns across 8 bases. The CDR3 is 18 residues long. Germline-derived CDR1 and CDR2 are MGHDK and SYGVNS. Trimming took 2 bases from V and 6 from J; bases not matched to a gene: 16. CDR3 in DNA: TGTGCCAGCAGTGAACACTCCAGCGGGGGAGGGGGACGGGATACGCAGTATTTT. Its translation: CASSEHSSGGGGRDTQYF.

This clonotype was seen only once. This chain connects TRBV5-5 to TRBJ2-5, with TRBD2 matching 8 bases. The CDR3 length is 16 residues. Germline CDR1 reads SGHKS; CDR2 reads YYEKEE (reference sequence). V trimming: 6 bases; J trimming: 9 bases; junction bases outside the gene matches: 19. CDR3 amino acids: CASTPRGGAGNQPQYF. DNA of the CDR3: TGTGCCAGCACCCCCCGGGGGGGGGCAGGCAATCAGCCCCAGTACTTC.

This chain links TRBV20-1 with TRBJ1-1; 9 bases are a match to TRBD1. CDR3 size: 13 residues. The V segment lost 3 bases and the J segment 4 bases; nucleotides outside the gene matches: 3. Looked up from germline, CDR1 is DFQATT and CDR2 is SNEGSKA (reference sequence). The CDR3 loop reads CSARKDRGTEAFF. In DNA, the CDR3 is TGCAGTGCTAGGAAGGACAGGGGCACTGAAGCTTTCTTT.

This clonotype has ten or more counts. V and J are TRBV4-1 and TRBJ2-2, with 8 bases matching TRBD2. Trimming cost V 1 base and J 0 bases; bases outside gene matches: 7. The CDR3 covers 18 residues. CDR1 MGHRA and CDR2 YSYEKL come from the germline V gene. As DNA, the CDR3 is TGCGCCAGCAGCCAAGTGGATGCGGGGGGCCCGAACACCGGGGAGCTGTTTTTT. Translating gives CASSQVDAGGPNTGELFF.